Reported below is one TCR beta chain. Antigen specificity is unknown. The DNA is left out, because the CDR3 cannot be placed on it with certainty; the CDR3 is given as TCRdb lists it. Treatment specified: roughly 19 received Ad26.COV2.S at low or high dose, single or two shots; about 5 received placebo; per-sample allocation not given. Sampling was done on day 63 after the first vaccine or placebo injection. The shot given was an Ad26 vector that makes Wuhan-strain SARS-CoV-2 spike. This specimen belongs to a study of Ad26.COV2.S vaccination and SARS-CoV-2 variants. General study results and limits: Researchers reported similar non-spike TCR breadth in vaccine and placebo recipients.

Germline V gives CDR1 MNHEY, CDR2 SVGAGI. Inclusive of both ends, the CDR3 amounts to 15 amino acids. Measured with immunoSEQ multiplex PCR; TCRdb has only the in-frame clones, and not every one. In the table there are approximately 350,000 clones, 83% of which are singletons. The chain joins TRBV6-5 to TRBJ2-1; TRBD2, the table's D call, was not compared with the DNA. The input for sequencing was peripheral blood, taken in a trial of Ad26.COV2.S vaccine versus placebo. This TCR came from a person aged 18-60 years who received the Ad26.COV2.S COVID-19 vaccine or a placebo. CDR3 residues: CASSTSGLAGDGQFF.